A single sample gave rise to the 16 T cell receptor beta chains below, sequenced in a study of CD8+ T cells in alopecia areata. The sequencing template was cDNA reverse transcribed from extracted RNA. Sequencing used immunoSEQ multiplex PCR; TCRdb keeps in-frame clones, though not all of them. Seen here are roughly 130,000 clones, around 50% observed once, and the top ten hold 4.5%. The input for sequencing was CD4+ T cells sorted from blood, taken at week 0. These receptors were taken from a human donor with alopecia areata.

A few counts support this clone. This chain joins TRBV6-5 and TRBJ2-7; no reliable D call. CDR3 length: 12 amino acids. Trimming pared 8 bases from V and 0 bases from J, leaving 8 bases between. Germline V CDR1 and CDR2: MNHEY, SVGAGI. The CDR3 DNA follows: TGTGCCAGCCTGGGAAACTCCTACGAGCAGTACTTC. Translating it yields CASLGNSYEQYF.

This clone was seen a few times. The gene calls are TRBV7-8 and TRBJ2-3, with D perhaps TRBD1 (6 bases). The CDR3 extends over 16 amino acids. Germline values: CDR1 SGHVS, CDR2 FQNEAQ. V lost 3 bases and J lost 1, with 14 bases in between. CDR3 loop: CASSLLGQQGTDTQYF. CDR3 DNA: TGTGCCAGCAGCTTGCTGGGACAACAAGGCACAGATACGCAGTATTTT.

V usage is TRBV7-8 and J usage is TRBJ2-1; 10 nucleotides agree with TRBD2. The CDR3 covers 16 residues. Per germline, CDR1 SGHVS and CDR2 FQNEAQ. The J segment lost 12 bases and the V segment lost 1 base, leaving 12 bases of the junction unmatched. CDR3 in amino acids: CASSLEVYLAGASQFF. The CDR3 region has the DNA TGTGCCAGCAGCTTAGAGGTCTATCTAGCGGGAGCGTCGCAGTTCTTC.

The genes are TRBV29-1 and TRBJ1-2; D call uncertain. In germline, CDR1 is SQVTM, CDR2 ANQGSEA. The CDR3 is made up of 11 amino acids. The V end lost 2 bases, the J end lost 4 bases, and 5 bases lay between the germline ends. CDR3: CSVESVYGYTF. In DNA form, the CDR3 reads TGCAGCGTTGAATCGGTCTATGGCTACACCTTC.

This sequence joins TRBV27 and TRBJ2-5; tentative D call: TRBD2 (5 bases). CDR3 length: 15 residues. V lost 2 bases and J 1 base, leaving 11 bases between the germline ends. From germline, CDR1 is MNHEY and CDR2 SMNVEV (reference sequence). CDR3 coding DNA: TGTGCCAGCAGTTTAGTGAGGGCTAGCCAAGAGACCCAGTACTTC. It yields the protein CASSLVRASQETQYF.

This clone occurred a few times. V is TRBV5-1 and J is TRBJ2-7; no clear D gene. The CDR3 is 15 residues long. V lost 0 bases and J lost 2, with 12 bases in between. Germline CDR1 is SGHRS and CDR2 is YFSETQ. CDR3 region: CASSLARTATYEQYF. CDR3 bases: TGCGCCAGCAGCTTGGCCAGAACAGCTACCTACGAGCAGTACTTC.

There are a few counts of this clone. The J gene is TRBJ2-5, the V gene TRBV7-9; 7 nucleotides align to TRBD2. Germline V gene data show CDR1 as SEHNR and CDR2 as FQNEAQ (reference sequence). Unmatched junction bases numbered 8, after V lost 5 bases and J lost 5 bases. This CDR3 contains 14 residues. DNA of the CDR3: TGTGCCAGCAGCCGAAGCGGGAAGGGGGAGACCCAGTACTTC. Residues: CASSRSGKGETQYF. The variable domain in full, with the rest retrieved from reference TRBV7-9 and TRBJ2-5, is DTGVSQNPRHKITKRGQNVTFRCDPISEHNRLYWYRQTLGQGPEFLTYFQNEAQLEKSRLLSDRFSAERPKGSFSTLEIQRTEQGDSAMYLCASSRSGKGETQYFGPGTRLLVL.

This chain joins TRBV7-8 and TRBJ1-1; D not resolved. From germline, CDR1 is SGHVS and CDR2 FQNEAQ. Trimming took off 1 base at V and 5 bases at J, with 11 bases between the two ends. There are 14 residues in the CDR3. CDR3 residues: CASSLEVSGTEAFF. The CDR3, as DNA: TGTGCCAGCAGCTTAGAAGTTTCGGGGACTGAAGCTTTCTTT.

This chain uses TRBV5-6 with TRBJ2-7, with 8 bases that match TRBD1. CDR3 length: 15 amino acids. Germline assignment: CDR1 SGHDT and CDR2 YYEEEE. Germline trimming cut 4 bases from V and 1 base from J; bases unmatched to any gene: 7. The CDR3 bases are TGTGCCAGCAGCCTTGGACAGGGAGTTTCCTACGAGCAGTACTTC. This encodes CASSLGQGVSYEQYF.

The gene calls are TRBV2 and TRBJ1-1, with unresolved D. This CDR3 region has 14 residues. From germline, CDR1 is SNHLY and CDR2 FYNNEI. The V end lost 6 bases, the J end lost 0 bases, and 11 bases lay between the germline ends. CDR3 in DNA: TGTGCCAGCAGCCTGGACGCGATGAACACTGAAGCTTTCTTT. This codes for CASSLDAMNTEAFF.

This clone is a singleton in its sample. V and J are TRBV5-1 and TRBJ1-1; unclear D gene. Trimming took off 1 base at V and 1 base at J, with 8 bases between the two ends. The germline V gene encodes CDR1 SGHRS and CDR2 YFSETQ. CDR3 size: 14 residues. The CDR3 sequence is CASSLLSSNTEAFF. In DNA form, the CDR3 reads TGCGCCAGCAGCTTGCTGAGTTCGAACACTGAAGCTTTCTTT.

The genes are TRBV5-6 and TRBJ1-5; 9 bases agree with TRBD1. Germline V CDR1 and CDR2: SGHDT, YYEEEE. This CDR3 region has 15 residues. The V gene end was trimmed by 1 base and the J gene end by 4 bases; junction bases not matched to a gene: 3. The CDR3 nucleotides read TGTGCCAGCAGCTTGCTTGACAGGGGGAATCAGCCCCAGCATTTT. Translation: CASSLLDRGNQPQHF.

This clone was detected a few times. This sequence joins TRBV7-2 and TRBJ2-2; 10 nucleotides match TRBD2. CDR1 SGHTA and CDR2 FQGNSA come from the germline V gene. There are 14 residues in the CDR3. V gave up 2 bases and J gave up 6 bases; unmatched junction bases: 0. CDR3 sequence (DNA): TGTGCCAGCAGCTTACTAGCGGGAGCCGGGGAGCTGTTTTTT. Translation: CASSLLAGAGELFF.

This chain connects TRBV7-2 to TRBJ2-2; 10 positions match TRBD1. With 2 bases clipped from V and 4 bases from J, the junction kept 7 bases outside the gene matches. Germline V lookup: CDR1 SGHTA, CDR2 FQGNSA. This CDR3 region has 17 residues. In nucleotides, the CDR3 is TGTGCCAGCAGCTTAAGGGGCGACAGGGGGCGCACCGGGGAGCTGTTTTTT. Translated, it gives CASSLRGDRGRTGELFF.

The chain recombines TRBV5-1 with TRBJ2-1; 9 nucleotides agree with TRBD1. Trimming removed 2 bases from V and 9 bases from J; junction bases left unmatched: 9. This CDR3 is 15 amino acids long. CDR1 is SGHRS and CDR2 is YFSETQ in the germline V gene. CDR3 nucleotides: TGCGCCAGCAGCTTACAGCCACAGGGGGCAGGTGAGCAGTTCTTC. As protein: CASSLQPQGAGEQFF.

The chain combines TRBV4-3 with TRBJ1-1, with D possibly TRBD1 on 6 matching bases. This CDR3 is built from 15 residues. CDR1 is LGHNA and CDR2 is YSLEER in the germline V gene. Trimming took 0 bases from V and 1 from J, leaving 9 bases between them. The CDR3 sequence is CASSQDGTQNTEAFF. The CDR3, as DNA: TGCGCCAGCAGCCAAGACGGGACACAGAACACTGAAGCTTTCTTT.